The entry below gives a single TCR beta chain sequence along with its context. The data belong to a study of control samples from healthy donors and cancer patients. The germline V and J ends were trimmed by 0 bases and 10 bases, with 7 bases remaining between them. Germline V gene sequence: CDR1 SGHNT, CDR2 YENEEA. The CDR3 runs 12 residues. This table comes from immunoSEQ multiplex PCR, and its TCRdb copy is limited to in-frame clones, with some not included. The data contain 75,000 to 80,000 clones, about nine tenths of them singletons. The sequenced sample consisted of PBMCs. This sequence originates from a woman aged 50 to 60 with colorectal cancer. The chain joins TRBV11-3 to TRBJ2-1; D is unclear. CDR3 DNA sequence: TGTGCCAGCAGCTTAGAAGGTGGGGAGCAGTTCTTC. Translated, it gives CASSLEGGEQFF.